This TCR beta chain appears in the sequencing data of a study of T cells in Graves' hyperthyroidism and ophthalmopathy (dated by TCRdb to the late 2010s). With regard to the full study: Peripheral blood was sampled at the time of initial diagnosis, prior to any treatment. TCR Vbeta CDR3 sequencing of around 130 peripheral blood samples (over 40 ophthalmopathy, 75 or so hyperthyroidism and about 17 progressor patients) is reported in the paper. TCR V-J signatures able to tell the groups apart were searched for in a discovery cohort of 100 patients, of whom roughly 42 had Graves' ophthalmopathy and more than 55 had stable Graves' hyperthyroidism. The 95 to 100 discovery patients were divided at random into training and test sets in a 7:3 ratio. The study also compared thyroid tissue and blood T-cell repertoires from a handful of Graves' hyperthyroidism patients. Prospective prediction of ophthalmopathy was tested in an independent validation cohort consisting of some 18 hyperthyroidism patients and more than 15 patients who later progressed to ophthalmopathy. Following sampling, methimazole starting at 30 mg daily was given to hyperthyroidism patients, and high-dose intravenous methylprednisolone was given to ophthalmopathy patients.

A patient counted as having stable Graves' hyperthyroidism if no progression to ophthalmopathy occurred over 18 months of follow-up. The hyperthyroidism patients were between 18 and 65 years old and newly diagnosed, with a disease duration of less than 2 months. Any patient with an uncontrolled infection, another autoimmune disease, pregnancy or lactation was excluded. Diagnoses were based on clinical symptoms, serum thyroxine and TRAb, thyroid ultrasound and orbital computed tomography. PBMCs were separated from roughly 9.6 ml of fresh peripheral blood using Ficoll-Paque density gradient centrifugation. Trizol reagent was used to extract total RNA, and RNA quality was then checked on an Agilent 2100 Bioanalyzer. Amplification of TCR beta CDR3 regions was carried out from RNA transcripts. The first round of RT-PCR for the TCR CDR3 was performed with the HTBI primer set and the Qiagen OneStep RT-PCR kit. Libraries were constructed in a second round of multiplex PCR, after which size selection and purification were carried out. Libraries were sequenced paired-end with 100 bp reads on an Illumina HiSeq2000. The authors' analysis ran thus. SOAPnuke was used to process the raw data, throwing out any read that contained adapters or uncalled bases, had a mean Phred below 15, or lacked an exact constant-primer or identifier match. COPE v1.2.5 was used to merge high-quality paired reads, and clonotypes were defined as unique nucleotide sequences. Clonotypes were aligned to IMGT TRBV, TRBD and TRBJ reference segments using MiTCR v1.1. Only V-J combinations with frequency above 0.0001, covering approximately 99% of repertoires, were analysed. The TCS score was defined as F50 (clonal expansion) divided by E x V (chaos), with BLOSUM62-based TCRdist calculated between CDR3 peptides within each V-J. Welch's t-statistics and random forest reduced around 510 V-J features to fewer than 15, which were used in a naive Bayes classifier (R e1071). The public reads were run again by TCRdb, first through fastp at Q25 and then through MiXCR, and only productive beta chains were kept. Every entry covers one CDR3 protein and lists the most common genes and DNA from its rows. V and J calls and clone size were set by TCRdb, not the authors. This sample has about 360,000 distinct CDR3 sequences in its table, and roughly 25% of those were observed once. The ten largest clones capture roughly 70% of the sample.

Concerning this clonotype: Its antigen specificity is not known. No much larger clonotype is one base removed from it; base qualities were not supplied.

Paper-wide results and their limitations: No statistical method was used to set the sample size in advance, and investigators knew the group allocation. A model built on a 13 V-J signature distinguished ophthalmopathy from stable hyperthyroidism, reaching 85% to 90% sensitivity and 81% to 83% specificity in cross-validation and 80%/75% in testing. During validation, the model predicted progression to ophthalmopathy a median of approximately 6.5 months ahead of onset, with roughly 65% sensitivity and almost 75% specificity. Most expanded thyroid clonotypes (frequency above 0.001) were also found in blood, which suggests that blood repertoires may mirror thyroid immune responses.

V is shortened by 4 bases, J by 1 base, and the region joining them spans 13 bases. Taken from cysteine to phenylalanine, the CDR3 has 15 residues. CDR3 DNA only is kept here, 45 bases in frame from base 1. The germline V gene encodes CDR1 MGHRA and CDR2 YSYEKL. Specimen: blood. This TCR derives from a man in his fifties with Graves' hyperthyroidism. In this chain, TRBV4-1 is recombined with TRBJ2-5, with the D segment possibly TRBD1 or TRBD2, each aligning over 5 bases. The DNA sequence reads TGCGCCAGCAGCCGGGACCTACCTTCCCAAGAGACCCAGTACTTC. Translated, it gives CASSRDLPSQETQYF.